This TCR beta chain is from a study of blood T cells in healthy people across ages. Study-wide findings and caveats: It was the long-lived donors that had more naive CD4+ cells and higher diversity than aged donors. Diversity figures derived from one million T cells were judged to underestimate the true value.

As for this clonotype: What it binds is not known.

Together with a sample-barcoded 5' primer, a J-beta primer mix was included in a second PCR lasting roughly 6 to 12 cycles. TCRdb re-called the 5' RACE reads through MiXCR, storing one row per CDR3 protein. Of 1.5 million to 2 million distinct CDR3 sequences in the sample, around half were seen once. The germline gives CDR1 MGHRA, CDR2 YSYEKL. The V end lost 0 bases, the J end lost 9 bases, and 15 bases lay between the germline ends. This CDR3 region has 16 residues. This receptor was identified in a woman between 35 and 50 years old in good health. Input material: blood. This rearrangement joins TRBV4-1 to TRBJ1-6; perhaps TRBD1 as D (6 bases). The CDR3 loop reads CASSQEAGAGVSPLHF. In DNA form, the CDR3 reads TGCGCCAGCAGCCAAGAGGCGGGGGCTGGTGTTTCACCCCTCCACTTT.